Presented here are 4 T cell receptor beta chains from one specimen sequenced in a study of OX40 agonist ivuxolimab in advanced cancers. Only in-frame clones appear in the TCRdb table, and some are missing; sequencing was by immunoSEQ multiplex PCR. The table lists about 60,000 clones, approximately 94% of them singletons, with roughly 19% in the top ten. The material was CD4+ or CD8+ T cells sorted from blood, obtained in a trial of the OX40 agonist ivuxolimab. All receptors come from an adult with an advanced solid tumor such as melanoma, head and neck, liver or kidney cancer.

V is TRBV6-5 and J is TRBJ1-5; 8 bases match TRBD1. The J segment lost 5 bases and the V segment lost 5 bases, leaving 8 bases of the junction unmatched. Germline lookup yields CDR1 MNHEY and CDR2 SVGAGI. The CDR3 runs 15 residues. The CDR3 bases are TGTGCCAGCAGTCCGACCCCAGGGGGCGATCAGCCCCAGCATTTT. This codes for CASSPTPGGDQPQHF.

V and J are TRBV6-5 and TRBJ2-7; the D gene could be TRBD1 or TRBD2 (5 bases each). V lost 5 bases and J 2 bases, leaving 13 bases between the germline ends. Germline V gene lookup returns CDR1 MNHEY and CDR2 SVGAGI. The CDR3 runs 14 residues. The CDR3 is CASSPGRSTYEQYF. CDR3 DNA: TGTGCCAGCAGTCCGGGACGGTCTACCTACGAGCAGTACTTC.

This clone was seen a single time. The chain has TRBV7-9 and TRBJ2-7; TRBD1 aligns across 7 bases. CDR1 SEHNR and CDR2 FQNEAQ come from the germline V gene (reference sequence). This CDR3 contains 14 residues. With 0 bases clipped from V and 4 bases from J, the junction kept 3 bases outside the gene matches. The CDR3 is CASSLAGRGYEQYF. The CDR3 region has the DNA TGTGCCAGCAGCTTAGCTGGCAGGGGGTACGAGCAGTACTTC.

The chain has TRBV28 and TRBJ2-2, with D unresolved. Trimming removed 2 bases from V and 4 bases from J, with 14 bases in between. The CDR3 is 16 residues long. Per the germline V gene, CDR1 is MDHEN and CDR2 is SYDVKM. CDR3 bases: TGTGCCAGCAGTTTAAGGGCCGCTAAGTTCACCGGGGAGCTGTTTTTT. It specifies CASSLRAAKFTGELFF.